These 22 T cell receptor beta chains share one sample of origin, sequenced in a study of T cell clonality in common variable immunodeficiency. TCRdb's table, derived via immunoSEQ multiplex PCR, lists solely in-frame clones and lacks some. The sample lists fewer than 65,000 clones, none appearing once, the ten largest making up 0.83%. The sample comprised peripheral blood mononuclear cells. Receptors originate from a person aged 18 to 70 in good health.

This clone was counted many times. Sequencing ends 3 residues short of the CDR3 end; the germline J gene provides the rest. V gene TRBV20-1 combines with J gene TRBJ2-5; D is unresolved. Deletions cut 0 bases from V and 5 bases from J, with 16 bases between. This CDR3 comprises 15 residues. Germline V gene data show CDR1 as DFQATT and CDR2 as SNEGSKA (reference sequence). The CDR3 here is CSARDPGQVGETQYF. The sequenced CDR3 bases are TGCAGTGCTAGAGATCCCGGTCAGGTTGGGGAGACC.

In this sample, this clone turned up many times. CDR3 amino acids: CASSPGLVREEKLFF. CDR3 DNA, as far as it was read: TGTGCCAGCAGCCCCGGACTTGTTCGGGAGGAAAAA. V gene TRBV5-6 combines with J gene TRBJ1-4; D is unresolved. The CDR3 goes on 3 residues after the read ends, and that part is filled in from the germline J gene. The germline V and J ends were trimmed by 4 bases and 8 bases, with 18 bases remaining between them. Germline V gene sequence: CDR1 SGHDT, CDR2 YYEEEE. This CDR3 is 15 amino acids long.

Only a few counts were recorded for this clone. Read coverage stops 3 residues before the CDR3 terminus; the germline J gene supplies the remainder. The chain employs TRBV19 and TRBJ1-2; D gene uncertain. This CDR3 has 14 amino acids. CDR1 and CDR2 (germline): LNHDA, SQIVND (reference sequence). The part of the CDR3 DNA that was read is TGTGCCAGTAGGATTCATTCAAGCACAGATACC. As protein: CASRIHSSTDT. The full CDR3 protein reads CASRIHSSTDTYTF.

This clone came up many times. The read stops 3 residues short of the end of the CDR3; the missing end is completed from the germline J gene. This chain uses TRBV5-1 with TRBJ2-2; no reliable D call. V lost 0 bases and J lost 4, with 4 bases in between. The CDR3 has 13 residues. Germline loops: CDR1 SGHRS, CDR2 YFSETQ. The chain's CDR3 is CASSLVVTGELFF. The CDR3 DNA, read in part, is TGCGCCAGCAGCTTGGTAGTCACCGGGGAG.

There are many counts of this clone. The covered CDR3 bases are TGTGCCAGCAGCTTAAGTGGGACAGGGCCCTACGAG. Amino acids: CASSLSGTGPYE. The whole CDR3 sequence reads CASSLSGTGPYEQYF. This chain uses TRBV7-3 with TRBJ2-7; 9 bases align to TRBD1. The CDR3 extends 3 residues past the end of the read, so its final part is completed from the germline J gene. V lost 1 base to trimming and J lost 2 bases; unmatched junction nucleotides: 3. The germline CDR1 and CDR2 sequences are SGHTA and FQGTGA. CDR3 size: 15 residues.

Concerning this clone: The CDR3 end falls 3 residues outside the read, so it is completed with the germline J gene. The rearrangement uses TRBV7-9 and TRBJ1-1, with D unclear. Germline CDR1 is SEHNR and CDR2 is FQNEAQ (reference sequence). The CDR3 sequence is 13 residues long. CDR3 DNA (partial): TGTGCCAGCAGTTCGACTCCGGAAGAGACC. Translation gives CASSSTPEET. The whole CDR3 protein is CASSSTPEETAFF. Complete variable domain (other parts from reference TRBV7-9 and TRBJ1-1): DTGVSQNPRHKITKRGQNVTFRCDPISEHNRLYWYRQTLGQGPEFLTYFQNEAQLEKSRLLSDRFSAERPKGSFSTLEIQRTEQGDSAMYLCASSSTPEETAFFGQGTRLTVV.

Many counts were recorded for this clone. The CDR3 goes on 3 residues after the read ends, and that part is filled in from the germline J gene. The chain carries TRBV29-1 and TRBJ1-2; 11 bases match TRBD1. After removal of 7 bases from V and 6 bases from J, the junction contained 7 bases not matched to a gene. CDR3 size: 13 residues. Germline V lookup: CDR1 SQVTM, CDR2 ANQGSEA. The covered CDR3 bases are TGCAGCGCCATCCGGGACAGGGGGAATGGC. Translation gives CSAIRDRGNG. The whole CDR3 protein reads CSAIRDRGNGYTF.

The table lists this clone with many counts. Coverage ceases 3 residues before the CDR3 finishes, and the germline J gene fills in the end. This chain links TRBV12-3 or TRBV12-4 with TRBJ2-7, with TRBD2 matching 7 bases. The CDR3 loop spans 16 amino acids. The J segment lost 4 bases and the V segment lost 3 bases, leaving 12 bases of the junction unmatched. The sequenced CDR3 bases are TGTGCCAGCAGTTTGAGTGATCTGGGGGGGAGGTACGAG. As protein: CASSLSDLGGRYE. The whole CDR3 sequence is CASSLSDLGGRYEQYF.

This clone was recorded many times. CDR3 bases read: TGTGCCAGCAGTGATCTTAGCGGCCACAATGAG. Encoded protein: CASSDLSGHNE. The complete CDR3 sequence is CASSDLSGHNEQFF. V gene TRBV6-4 combines with J gene TRBJ2-1; D may be TRBD2 (6 bases). Read sequence stops 3 residues before the CDR3 end, and the germline J gene provides the missing end. Germline lookup yields CDR1 MRHNA and CDR2 SNTAGT. The CDR3 extends over 14 amino acids. V lost 3 bases and J 5 bases, leaving 11 bases between the germline ends.

This clone was picked up a small number of times. Read sequence stops 3 residues before the CDR3 end, and the germline J gene provides the missing end. The chain links TRBV2 to TRBJ2-3; perhaps TRBD1 as D (5 bases). Germline CDR1 and CDR2: SNHLY and FYNNEI. There are 12 residues in the CDR3. CDR3 sequence: CARRPDPGTQYF. The sequenced CDR3 bases are TGTGCCAGACGACCAGACCCAGGGACG.

This clone came up many times. The read stops 3 residues short of the end of the CDR3; the missing end is completed from the germline J gene. V is TRBV5-5 and J is TRBJ2-7; 7 positions match TRBD2. The V gene end was trimmed by 4 bases and the J gene end by 6 bases; junction bases not matched to a gene: 10. The germline gives CDR1 SGHKS, CDR2 YYEKEE (reference sequence). This CDR3 is 14 amino acids long. The sequenced part of the CDR3 DNA is TGTGCCAGCAGCCCGGCGGGCGGGAGAGCCGAG. Its protein is CASSPAGGRAE. The CDR3 in full is CASSPAGGRAEQYF.

This clone was counted many times. The read falls 3 residues short of the CDR3 end, and the missing part is taken from the germline J gene. V and J are TRBV9 and TRBJ2-2; 8 nucleotides match TRBD1. CDR1 and CDR2 from the germline V gene are SGDLS and YYNGEE. This CDR3 has 16 amino acids. Losses at the gene ends were 2 bases for V and 7 bases for J; bases not matched to a gene: 10. The CDR3 reads CASSVGPGGWVGELFF. The covered CDR3 bases are TGTGCCAGCAGCGTCGGGCCAGGGGGCTGGGTCGGGGAG.

This clone was seen at least ten times. The read terminates 3 residues before the CDR3 end, so the remaining end is supplied by the germline J gene. The chain is built from TRBV2 and TRBJ2-3, with D possibly TRBD1 on 6 matching bases. Trimming removed 7 bases from V and 6 bases from J, with 14 bases in between. The germline V gene encodes CDR1 SNHLY and CDR2 FYNNEI. The CDR3 has 13 residues. The CDR3 bases that were read are TGTGCCAGCAAGGAGGCAGGGGTGGATACG. It specifies CASKEAGVDT. The whole CDR3 sequence reads CASKEAGVDTQYF.

This clone was picked up many times. The read stops 3 residues short of the end of the CDR3; the missing end is completed from the germline J gene. The gene calls are TRBV29-1 and TRBJ1-2; TRBD1 matches at 8 bases. CDR1 is SQVTM and CDR2 is ANQGSEA in the germline V gene. The CDR3 runs to 15 residues. The sequenced CDR3 bases are TGCAGCGTTGAAAAGGATAGCCAGGGGGCTGGAGGC. Translating gives CSVEKDSQGAGG. The CDR3 as a whole reads CSVEKDSQGAGGYTF.

This clone was seen repeatedly, ten times or more. The missing CDR3 end, 3 residues past where the read stops, is filled in from the germline J gene. This sequence joins TRBV5-4 and TRBJ2-3, with 7 nucleotides matching TRBD1. The V segment lost 0 bases and the J segment 5 bases; nucleotides outside the gene matches: 0. Germline V lookup: CDR1 SGHNT, CDR2 YYREEE (reference sequence). The CDR3 runs to 13 residues. The CDR3 is CASSLDRGDTQYF. The sequenced CDR3 bases are TGTGCCAGCAGCTTGGACAGGGGAGATACG.

Ten or more counts support this clone. The CDR3 end lies 3 residues beyond the end of the read and is filled in from the germline J gene. This sequence joins TRBV10-3 and TRBJ2-3; 8 bases agree with TRBD2. Germline loops: CDR1 ENHRY, CDR2 SYGVKD. V gave up 5 bases and J gave up 0 bases; unmatched junction bases: 4. This CDR3 region has 15 residues. Partial CDR3 DNA: TGTGCCATCAGTCCGACTAGCGAGAGCACAGATACG. Translated, it gives CAISPTSESTDT. The full-length CDR3 reads as CAISPTSESTDTQYF.

This clone appeared many times. The CDR3 goes on 3 residues after the read ends, and that part is filled in from the germline J gene. The rearrangement joins TRBV14 to TRBJ2-5; 8 bases are a match to TRBD2. The CDR3 totals 15 residues. V shed 4 bases and J 5 bases; nucleotides not matched to a gene: 9. Germline V gene data show CDR1 as SGHDN and CDR2 as FVKESK. CDR3 protein: CASSPGASGHETQYF. The covered CDR3 bases are TGTGCCAGCAGCCCAGGGGCTAGCGGGCACGAGACC. The full variable domain, rest sourced from reference TRBV14 and TRBJ2-5, is EAGVTQFPSHSVIEKGQTVTLRCDPISGHDNLYWYRRVMGKEIKFLLHFVKESKQDESGMPNNRFLAERTGGTYSTLKVQPAELEDSGVYFCASSPGASGHETQYFGPGTRLLVL.

Note on this clone: The sequence runs out 3 residues before the end of the CDR3; the remainder is reconstructed from the germline J gene. The chain carries TRBV7-9 and TRBJ1-5; the D gene is possibly TRBD1 (6 bases). The CDR3 is made up of 15 amino acids. V was clipped by 0 bases and J by 5 bases, with 11 bases between them. Germline CDR1 SEHNR, CDR2 FQNEAQ (reference sequence). CDR3 amino acids: CASSLAGQVDQPQHF. The sequenced part of the CDR3 DNA is TGTGCCAGCAGCTTAGCGGGACAAGTTGATCAGCCC.

Many counts were recorded for this clone. The read finishes 3 residues shy of the CDR3 end, and the germline J gene is used to complete it. V gene TRBV7-9 combines with J gene TRBJ2-3; D is uncertain. This CDR3 is 14 amino acids long. V was trimmed by 3 bases and J by 2 bases, leaving 9 bases between them. Germline V gene lookup returns CDR1 SEHNR and CDR2 FQNEAQ (reference sequence). The CDR3 reads CASSFLVITDTQYF. The covered CDR3 bases are TGTGCCAGCAGCTTCCTAGTTATCACAGATACG.

Many counts were recorded for this clone. The CDR3 is CATLNQPQHF. The DNA read from the CDR3 is TGCGCCACTCTGAATCAGCCC. This sequence joins TRBV10-2 and TRBJ1-5, with no clear D. The read finishes 3 residues shy of the CDR3 end, and the germline J gene is used to complete it. CDR1 WSHSY and CDR2 SAAADI come from the germline V gene. CDR3 size: 10 residues. Trimming took off 10 bases at V and 4 bases at J, with 5 bases between the two ends.

This clone was detected ten times or more. The germline gene is not matched at one end of the junction; a read error may be the cause. The read stops 3 residues short of the end of the CDR3; the missing end is completed from the germline J gene. The J gene is TRBJ2-2, the V gene TRBV4-2; TRBD2 matches at 9 bases. Germline loops: CDR1 LGHNA, CDR2 YNFKEQ. The CDR3 extends over 17 amino acids. CDR3 DNA (partial): TGCGCCAGCAGCCAAGGGGAGCGGGGGGAGAACACCGGGGAG. This sequence encodes CASSQGERGENTGE. The CDR3 in its entirety is CASSQGERGENTGELFF.

Ten or more counts support this clone. The CDR3 loop is CASSERVDEKLFF. The covered CDR3 bases are TGTGCCAGCAGTGAAAGGGTTGATGAAAAA. The V call is TRBV2, the J call TRBJ1-4; D unclear. The read finishes 3 residues shy of the CDR3 end, and the germline J gene is used to complete it. The ends were cut back, 2 bases at V and 6 bases at J, with 7 bases in the middle. CDR1 and CDR2 from the germline V gene are SNHLY and FYNNEI. The CDR3 sequence is 13 residues long.